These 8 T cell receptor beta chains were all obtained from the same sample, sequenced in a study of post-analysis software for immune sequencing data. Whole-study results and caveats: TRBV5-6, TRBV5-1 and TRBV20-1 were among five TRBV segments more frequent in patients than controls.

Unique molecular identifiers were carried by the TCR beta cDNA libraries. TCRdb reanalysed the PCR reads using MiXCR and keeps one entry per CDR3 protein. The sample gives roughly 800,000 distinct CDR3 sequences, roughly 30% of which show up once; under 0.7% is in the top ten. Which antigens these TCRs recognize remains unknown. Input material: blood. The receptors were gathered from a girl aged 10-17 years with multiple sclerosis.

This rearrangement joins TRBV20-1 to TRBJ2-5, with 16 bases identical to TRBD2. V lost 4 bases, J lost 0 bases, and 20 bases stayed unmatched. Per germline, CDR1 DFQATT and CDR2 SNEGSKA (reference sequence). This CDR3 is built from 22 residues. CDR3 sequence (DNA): TGCAGTGCTAAACCAAGAGGTTTGGGACTAGCGGGGGGGGAAAGGTACCAAGAGACCCAGTACTTC. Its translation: CSAKPRGLGLAGGERYQETQYF.

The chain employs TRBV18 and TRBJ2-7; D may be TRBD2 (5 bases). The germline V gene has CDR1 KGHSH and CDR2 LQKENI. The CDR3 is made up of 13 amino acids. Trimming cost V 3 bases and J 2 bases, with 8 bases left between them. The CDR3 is CASSPRAAYEQYF. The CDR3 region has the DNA TGTGCCAGCTCACCGAGGGCAGCCTACGAGCAGTACTTC. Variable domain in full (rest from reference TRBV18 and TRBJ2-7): NAGVMQNPRHLVRRRGQEARLRCSPMKGHSHVYWYRQLPEEGLKFMVYLQKENIIDESGMPKERFSAEFPKEGPSILRIQQVVRGDSAAYFCASSPRAAYEQYFGPGTRLTVT.

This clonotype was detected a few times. The CDR3 DNA is TGTGCCAGCAGCTTAGGAGACGACTGGGGGGCCGGGGCCAACGTCCTGACTTTC. It specifies CASSLGDDWGAGANVLTF. This chain uses TRBV7-9 with TRBJ2-6; either TRBD1 or TRBD2 may supply D (6 bases each). The germline CDR1 and CDR2 sequences are SEHNR and FQNEAQ (reference sequence). V dropped 1 base and J dropped 4 bases, with 17 bases sitting between them. The length of the CDR3 is 18 residues.

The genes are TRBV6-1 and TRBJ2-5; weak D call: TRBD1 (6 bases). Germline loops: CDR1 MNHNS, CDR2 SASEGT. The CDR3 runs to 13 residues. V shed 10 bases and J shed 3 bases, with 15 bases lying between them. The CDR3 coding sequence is TGTGCCACAGGCAGGGGTTGGAAAGAGACCCAGTACTTC. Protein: CATGRGWKETQYF.

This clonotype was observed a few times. DNA of the CDR3: TGTGCCAGCAGTTCGTATCTTCCGGGACAGGGGGAGACCCAGTACTTC. Translated, it gives CASSSYLPGQGETQYF. V gene TRBV12-3 or TRBV12-4 combines with J gene TRBJ2-7, with TRBD1 identical over 10 bases. The closer fit of TRBJ2-5 to the DNA end suggests the J call may be wrong. The length of the CDR3 is 16 residues.

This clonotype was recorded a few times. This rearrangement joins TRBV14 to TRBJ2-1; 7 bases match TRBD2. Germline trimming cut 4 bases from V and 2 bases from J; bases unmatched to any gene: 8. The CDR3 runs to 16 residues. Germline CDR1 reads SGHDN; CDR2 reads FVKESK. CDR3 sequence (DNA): TGTGCCAGCAGCCCCGGCCCTAGCGGAACCTACAATGAGCAGTTCTTC. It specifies CASSPGPSGTYNEQFF.

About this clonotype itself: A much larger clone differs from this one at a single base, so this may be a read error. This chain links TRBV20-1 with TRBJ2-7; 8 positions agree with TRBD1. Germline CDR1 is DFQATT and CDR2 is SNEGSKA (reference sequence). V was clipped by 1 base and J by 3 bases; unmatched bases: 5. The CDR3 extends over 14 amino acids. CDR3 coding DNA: TGCAGTGCTAGAGTAGGACAGGGTAGCTACGAGCAGTACTTC. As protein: CSARVGQGSYEQYF.

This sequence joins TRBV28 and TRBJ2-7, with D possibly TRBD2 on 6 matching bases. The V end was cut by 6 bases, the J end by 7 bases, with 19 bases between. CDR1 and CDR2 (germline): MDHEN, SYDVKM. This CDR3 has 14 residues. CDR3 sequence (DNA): TGTGCCAGCAGCTTCACCCGGGGGTTTAGGGAGCAGTACTTC. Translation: CASSFTRGFREQYF. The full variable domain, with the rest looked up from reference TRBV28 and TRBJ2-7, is DVKVTQSSRYLVKRTGEKVFLECVQDMDHENMFWYRQDPGLGLRLIYFSYDVKMKEKGDIPEGYSVSREKKERFSLILESASTNQTSMYLCASSFTRGFREQYFGPGTRLTVT.